This T cell receptor (beta chain) originates from a study of T cell responses to AZD1222 COVID-19 vaccine. Clones were sequenced by immunoSEQ multiplex PCR, and TCRdb holds only the in-frame ones, with some missing. Found here are approximately 270,000 clones, around 93% of them singletons; the top ten hold approximately 0.52%. Germline assignment: CDR1 MGHRA and CDR2 YSYEKL. V dropped 4 bases and J dropped 7; count of bases not matched to a gene: 4. There are 13 residues in the CDR3. The clonotype comes from an adult who received the AZD1222 COVID-19 vaccine. The material was peripheral blood, obtained 28 days after the second AZD1222 dose. The chain links TRBV4-1 to TRBJ1-5, with TRBD1 matching 7 bases. CDR3 DNA sequence: TGCGCCAGCAGCCGGGACAGAGGACAGCCCCAGCATTTT. The encoded protein is CASSRDRGQPQHF.